This TCR beta chain was identified in a study of blood T cell repertoires in COVID-19. Across 24 US areas, participants ranged in age from roughly 18 to 95 years. TCRdb keeps only in-frame clones here, not all; method: immunoSEQ multiplex PCR. The sample records more than 300,000 clones, 75% to 90% being singletons. The count of this clone is one. The CDR3 is 12 residues long. Trimming removed 1 base from V and 11 bases from J, with 11 bases in between. Looked up from germline, CDR1 is SGHAT and CDR2 is FQNNGV. The chain combines TRBV11-2 with TRBJ1-1, with D tentatively TRBD1 (5 bases). What was sequenced was PBMCs or T cells enriched from blood (not recorded which). This TCR came from a woman in her forties or fifties who had recovered from COVID-19. CDR3 sequence reads: CASSLVAGTAFF. The CDR3 DNA follows: TGTGCCAGCAGCTTAGTGGCAGGGACTGCTTTCTTT. Using reference TRBV11-2 and TRBJ1-1 for the parts outside the CDR3, the full variable domain is EAGVAQSPRYKIIEKRQSVAFWCNPISGHATLYWYQQILGQGPKLLIQFQNNGVVDDSQLPKDRFSAERLKGVDSTLKIQPAKLEDSAVYLCASSLVAGTAFFGQGTRLTVV.